This T cell receptor (beta chain) appears in the sequencing data of a study of blood T cell repertoires in COVID-19. Study as a whole: The United States, Italy and Spain supplied acute and convalescent COVID-19 samples. Sample material is recorded as cDNA or gDNA derived from T cells, B-cell-depleted T cells, or PBMCs.

Source study methods: Nucleated cell counts were estimated from reference gene primer amplification. Here immunoSEQ multiplex PCR was the method, and the copy in TCRdb shows in-frame clones only, minus some. V and J calls plus clone size are reproduced from that table; the DNA served to infer D and trimming. This sample carries 80,000 to 85,000 clones, about 84% of them seen once, and the ten largest clones take under 15%. This clone occurred once. J lost 5 bases, V lost 1 base, and 7 bases had no gene match. The germline CDR1 and CDR2 sequences are LNHDA and SQIVND (reference sequence). The CDR3 spans 17 residues.

The origin of this receptor is a human donor in a cohort sampled during active COVID-19. The sample was peripheral blood. The chain employs TRBV19 and TRBJ2-5, with 13 bases that match TRBD2. The CDR3 sequence: CASSIGTGTSGTETQYF. The CDR3 DNA reads TGTGCCAGTAGTATAGGGACCGGGACTAGCGGGACGGAGACCCAGTACTTC.